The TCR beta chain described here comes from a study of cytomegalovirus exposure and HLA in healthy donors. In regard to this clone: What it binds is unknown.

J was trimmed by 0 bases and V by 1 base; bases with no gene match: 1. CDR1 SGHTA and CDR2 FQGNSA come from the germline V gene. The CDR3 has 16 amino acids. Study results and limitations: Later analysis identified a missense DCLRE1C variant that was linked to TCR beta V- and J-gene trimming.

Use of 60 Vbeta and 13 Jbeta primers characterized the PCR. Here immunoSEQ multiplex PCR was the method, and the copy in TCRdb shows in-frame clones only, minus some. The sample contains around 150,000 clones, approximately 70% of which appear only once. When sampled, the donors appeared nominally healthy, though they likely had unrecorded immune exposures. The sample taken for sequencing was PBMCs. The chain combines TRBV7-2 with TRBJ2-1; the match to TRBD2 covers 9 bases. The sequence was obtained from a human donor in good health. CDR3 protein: CASSLEGLASYNEQFF. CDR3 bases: TGTGCCAGCAGCTTAGAGGGACTAGCCTCCTACAATGAGCAGTTCTTC.